Reported below is one T cell receptor (beta chain). The antigen is not known. V was clipped by 2 bases and J by 7 bases, with 15 bases between them. Per germline, CDR1 LNHNV and CDR2 YYDKDF (reference sequence). CDR3 size: 15 residues. This entry belongs to a study of blood T cells in healthy people across ages. Study results and caveats: Long-lived donors exceeded aged donors in naive CD4+ cells and diversity. Diversity estimates from one million T cells were considered underestimates.

A second about 7 to 12 cycle PCR used barcoded and J-beta primers. MiXCR, applied by TCRdb to the 5' RACE reads, yields one record per CDR3 protein. The data contain about 1.6 million distinct CDR3 sequences, around 36% of them seen just once; the ten biggest clones take up approximately 10%. This receptor was obtained from a woman aged 25 to 45 in good health. This sequence joins TRBV15 and TRBJ2-1; possible D gene TRBD2, 5 bases. Sequenced input: blood. In DNA, the CDR3 is TGTGCCACCAGCAGAAGAGGGAACCCAGCGAATGAGCAGTTCTTC. Encoded protein: CATSRRGNPANEQFF.